This TCR beta chain was observed in a study of siplizumab effects on memory and regulatory T cells. On this clone: Its antigen is still unknown.

Measured with immunoSEQ multiplex PCR; TCRdb has only the in-frame clones, and not every one. The table lists tens of thousands of clones, roughly 96% of them singletons. Overall study results and limits: Sequences below about 10^-5 frequency were poorly captured, and few alloreactive clones mapped to unstimulated subsets.

Unstimulated naive, memory, effector memory and TEMRA subsets underwent sequencing in a few donor pairs. Germline CDR1 and CDR2: DFQATT and SNEGSKA (reference sequence). V lost 3 bases and J lost 8, with 7 bases in between. This CDR3 is built from 11 residues. The source material was naive CD4+ T cells sorted from blood. The TCR originated in a human donor in good health. V is TRBV20-1 and J is TRBJ2-2; D ambiguous. CDR3 nucleotides: TGCAGTGCTAGGGCGCTGGGGGAGCTGTTTTTT. Translation gives CSARALGELFF.